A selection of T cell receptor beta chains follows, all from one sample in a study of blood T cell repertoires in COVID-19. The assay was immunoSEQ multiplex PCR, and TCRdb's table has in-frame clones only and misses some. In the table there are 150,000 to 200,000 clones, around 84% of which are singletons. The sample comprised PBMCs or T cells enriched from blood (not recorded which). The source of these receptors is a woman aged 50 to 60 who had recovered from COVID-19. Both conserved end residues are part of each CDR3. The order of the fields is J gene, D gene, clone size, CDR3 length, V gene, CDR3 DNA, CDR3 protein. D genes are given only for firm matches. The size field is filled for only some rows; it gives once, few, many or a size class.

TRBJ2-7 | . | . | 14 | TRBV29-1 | TGCAGCGTTACGGAGGGGAAAAGGGGCTACGAGCAGTACTTC | CSVTEGKRGYEQYF
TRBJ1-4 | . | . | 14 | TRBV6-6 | TGTGCCAGCAGCGAAAGGGGTTCTAATGAAAAACTGTTTTTT | CASSERGSNEKLFF
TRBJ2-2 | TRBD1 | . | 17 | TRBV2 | TGTGCCAGCAGTGCCACGACAGGGGTGGTGGGCACCGGGGAGCTGTTTTTT | CASSATTGVVGTGELFF
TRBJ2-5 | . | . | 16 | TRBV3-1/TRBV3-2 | TGTGCCAGCAGCCAGATGGAAGGACTACCCTACGAGACCCAGTACTTC | CASSQMEGLPYETQYF
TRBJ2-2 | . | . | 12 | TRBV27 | TGTGCCAGCAGACCATCGGCCGGGGAGCTGTTTTTT | CASRPSAGELFF
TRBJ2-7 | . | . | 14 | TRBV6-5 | TGTGCCAGCAGGACCGGACAGCTATACGAGGAGCAGTACTTC | CASRTGQLYEEQYF
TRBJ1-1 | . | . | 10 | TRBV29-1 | TGCAGCGTTGAACAGATTGAAGCTTTCTTT | CSVEQIEAFF
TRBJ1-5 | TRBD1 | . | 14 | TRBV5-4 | TGTGCCAGCAGTTCAGGGGGCGCGGCTCAGCCCCAGCATTTT | CASSSGGAAQPQHF
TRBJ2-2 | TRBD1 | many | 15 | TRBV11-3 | TGTGCCAGCAGTTCCCGGACAGGGAACACCGGGGAGCTGTTTTTT | CASSSRTGNTGELFF
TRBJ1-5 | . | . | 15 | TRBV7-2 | TGTGCCAGCAGCTTTTCCCACGGAGGCAATCAGCCCCAGCATTTT | CASSFSHGGNQPQHF
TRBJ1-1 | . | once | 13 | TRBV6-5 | TGTGCCAGCAGTCTCCTGGGCTACACTGAAGCTTTCTTT | CASSLLGYTEAFF
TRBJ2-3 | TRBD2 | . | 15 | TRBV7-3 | TGTGCCAGCAGCGGAGGACTAGCGGGACTAGATACGCAGTATTTT | CASSGGLAGLDTQYF
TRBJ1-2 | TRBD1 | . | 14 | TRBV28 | TGTGCCAGCAGTTCCACAGGGGCCTCCTATGGCTACACCTTC | CASSSTGASYGYTF
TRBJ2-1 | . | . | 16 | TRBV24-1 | TGTGCCACCAGTGATCCACAGGGTCCGGCCAGCAATGAGCAGTTCTTC | CATSDPQGPASNEQFF
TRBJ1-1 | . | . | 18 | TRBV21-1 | TGTGCCAGCAGCAAAGTAATTGGGCAGGGTAGCATGAACACTGAAGCTTTCTTT | CASSKVIGQGSMNTEAFF
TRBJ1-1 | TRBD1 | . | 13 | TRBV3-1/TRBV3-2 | TGTGCCAGCAGCCACCCACAGGGGGTGGACGCTTTCTTT | CASSHPQGVDAFF
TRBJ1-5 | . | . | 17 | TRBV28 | TGTGCCAGCACCCTATCGGGGAGGCAGTTAATCAATCAGCCCCAGCATTTT | CASTLSGRQLINQPQHF
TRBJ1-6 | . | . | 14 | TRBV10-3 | TGTGCCATCAGTGAGGGCCCAAATGGTTCACCCCTCCACTTT | CAISEGPNGSPLHF
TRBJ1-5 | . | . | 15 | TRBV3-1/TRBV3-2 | TGTGCCAGCAGCCAGGTGGGGGGGCTGGGTCAGCCCCAGCATTTT | CASSQVGGLGQPQHF
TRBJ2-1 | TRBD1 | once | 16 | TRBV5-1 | TGCGCCAGCCGAACAGATCCAGGGGGCGCCTACAATGAGCAGTTCTTC | CASRTDPGGAYNEQFF
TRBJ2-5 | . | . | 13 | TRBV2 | TGTGCCAGCAGGAACCACGGGAGCGAGACCCAGTACTTC | CASRNHGSETQYF
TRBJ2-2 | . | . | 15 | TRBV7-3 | TGTGCCAGCAGCTGGGGGGTAATGAACACCGGGGAGCTGTTTTTT | CASSWGVMNTGELFF
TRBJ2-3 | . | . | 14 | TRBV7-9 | TGTGCCAGCAATACGGACATTTCGGCAGATACGCAGTATTTT | CASNTDISADTQYF
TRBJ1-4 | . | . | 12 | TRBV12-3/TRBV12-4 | TGTGCCAGCAGTTTTGAGGTCGGGGGACTGTTTTTT | CASSFEVGGLFF
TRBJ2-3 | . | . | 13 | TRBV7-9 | TGTGCATTGTCCGCCCGTGAGACAGATACGCAGTATTTT | CALSARETDTQYF
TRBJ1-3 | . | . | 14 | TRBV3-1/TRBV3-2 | TGTGCCAGCAGCCCCCGCGGCTCTGGAAACACCATATATTTT | CASSPRGSGNTIYF
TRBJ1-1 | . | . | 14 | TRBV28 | TGTGCCAGCAGTTTAGCCACTTCCGAGTCGCGCGCTTTCTTT | CASSLATSESRAFF
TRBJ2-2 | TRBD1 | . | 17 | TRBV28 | TGTGCCAGCAGTCCCCCGGGACAGGGGGCGAGAACCGGGGAGCTGTTTTTT | CASSPPGQGARTGELFF
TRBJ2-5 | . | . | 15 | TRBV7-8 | TGTGCCAGCAGCTTAGGGCCAGGTCGGTCGGAGACCCAGTACTTC | CASSLGPGRSETQYF
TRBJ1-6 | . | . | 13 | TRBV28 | TGTGCCAGCCTCGGTTTTGAAAATTCACCCCTCCACTTT | CASLGFENSPLHF
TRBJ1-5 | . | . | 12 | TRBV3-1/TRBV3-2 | TGTGCCAGCAGCCACCAAAATCAGCCCCAGCATTTT | CASSHQNQPQHF
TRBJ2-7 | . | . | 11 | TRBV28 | TGTGCCAGCGAACGGGATTACGAGCAGTACTTC | CASERDYEQYF
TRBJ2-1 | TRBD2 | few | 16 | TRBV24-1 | TGTGCCACCGGTAGCCCTAGCGGGGCATACTACAATGAGCAGTTCTTC | CATGSPSGAYYNEQFF
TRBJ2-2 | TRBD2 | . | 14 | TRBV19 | TGTGCCAGTAGTATTCGGACTAGCACCGGGGAGCTGTTTTTT | CASSIRTSTGELFF
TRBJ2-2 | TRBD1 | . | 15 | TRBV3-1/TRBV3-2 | TGTGCCAGCAGCCCCGTGACAGGGGGACCCGGGGAGCTGTTTTTT | CASSPVTGGPGELFF
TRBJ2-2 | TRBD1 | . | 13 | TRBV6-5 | TGTGCCAGCAGGCAACAGGGGCCCGGGGAGCTGTTTTTT | CASRQQGPGELFF
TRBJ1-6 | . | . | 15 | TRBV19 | TGTGCCACTACGGCGGGGAGCTCCTATAATTCACCCCTCCACTTT | CATTAGSSYNSPLHF
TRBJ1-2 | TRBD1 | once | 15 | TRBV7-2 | TGTGCCAGCAGCTTAAACAGGGGGGGCTTCTATGGCTACACCTTC | CASSLNRGGFYGYTF
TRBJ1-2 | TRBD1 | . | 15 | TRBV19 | TGTGCCAGTAGTCCCCGGGACAGGGGATATTATGGCTACACCTTC | CASSPRDRGYYGYTF
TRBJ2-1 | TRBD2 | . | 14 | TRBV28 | TGTGCCAGCAGGAGGACTAGCGATATAAATGAGCAGTTCTTC | CASRRTSDINEQFF
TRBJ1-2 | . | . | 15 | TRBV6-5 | TGTGCCAGCAGTTCTACTCCAGGGGTTCGTTATGGCTACACCTTC | CASSSTPGVRYGYTF
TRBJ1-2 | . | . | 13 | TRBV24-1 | TGTGCCACCAGTGAGGGGAGGGGCTATGGCTACACCTTC | CATSEGRGYGYTF
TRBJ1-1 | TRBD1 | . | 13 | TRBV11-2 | TGTGCCAGCGGATGGGGACAGTACACTGAAGCTTTCTTT | CASGWGQYTEAFF
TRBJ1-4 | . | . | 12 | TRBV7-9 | TGTGCCAGCAGCTTATCGTTGGAAAAACTGTTTTTT | CASSLSLEKLFF
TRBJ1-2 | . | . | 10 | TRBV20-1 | TGCAGTGCTAGAAGAGGTGGCTACACCTTC | CSARRGGYTF
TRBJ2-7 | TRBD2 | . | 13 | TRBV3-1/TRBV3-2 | TGTGCCAGCAGCCAGGGGGGAGGGAACGAGCAGTACTTC | CASSQGGGNEQYF
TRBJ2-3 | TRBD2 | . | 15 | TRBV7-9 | TGTGCCAGCAGCTCGAGCGGGAGGGAAGGAGATACGCAGTATTTT | CASSSSGREGDTQYF
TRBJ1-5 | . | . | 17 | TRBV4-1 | TGCGCCAGCAGCCAAGGGAGAGCGACCCGTCTCAATCAGCCCCAGCATTTT | CASSQGRATRLNQPQHF
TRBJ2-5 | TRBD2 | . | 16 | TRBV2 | TGTGCCAGCAGTGAAAGACTAGCGGGGGCCGGGGGGACCCAGTACTTC | CASSERLAGAGGTQYF
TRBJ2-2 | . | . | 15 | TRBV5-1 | TGCGCCAGCAGCTTGGGAGGACAAATCACCGGGGAGCTGTTTTTT | CASSLGGQITGELFF
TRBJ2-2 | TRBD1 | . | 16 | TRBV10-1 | TGCGCCAGCAGTGGCCCGGACAGGGAGAGGTCCGGGGAGCTGTTTTTT | CASSGPDRERSGELFF
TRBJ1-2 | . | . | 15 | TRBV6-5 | TGTGCCAGCCACAGGGATGGGGATGTGGGAAGTGGCTACACCTTC | CASHRDGDVGSGYTF
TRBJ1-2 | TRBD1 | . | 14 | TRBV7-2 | TGTGCCAGCAGCTTCCGACAGGGGCAGGATGGCTACACCTTC | CASSFRQGQDGYTF
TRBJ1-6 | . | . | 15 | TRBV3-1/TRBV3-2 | TGTGCCAGCAGCCAAGTGGCAGCGGGGAATTCACCCCTCCACTTT | CASSQVAAGNSPLHF
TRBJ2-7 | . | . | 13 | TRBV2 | TGTGCCAGCAAAGAGACACGCTCCTACGAGCAGTACTTC | CASKETRSYEQYF
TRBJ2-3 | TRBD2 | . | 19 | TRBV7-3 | TGTGCCAGCAGCTTAAAGGGCCCGGGACTAGCGGGACGCACAGATACGCAGTATTTT | CASSLKGPGLAGRTDTQYF